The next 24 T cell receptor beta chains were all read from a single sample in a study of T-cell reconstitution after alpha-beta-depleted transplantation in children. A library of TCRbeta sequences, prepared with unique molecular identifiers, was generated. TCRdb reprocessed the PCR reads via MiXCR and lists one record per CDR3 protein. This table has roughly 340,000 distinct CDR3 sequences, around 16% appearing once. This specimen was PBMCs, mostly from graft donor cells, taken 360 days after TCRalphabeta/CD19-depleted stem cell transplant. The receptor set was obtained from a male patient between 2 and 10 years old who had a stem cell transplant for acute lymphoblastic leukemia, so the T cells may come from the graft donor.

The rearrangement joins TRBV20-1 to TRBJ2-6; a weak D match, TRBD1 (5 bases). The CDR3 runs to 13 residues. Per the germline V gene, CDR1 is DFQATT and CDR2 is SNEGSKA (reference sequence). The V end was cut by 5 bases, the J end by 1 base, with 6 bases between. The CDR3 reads CSASGSGANVLTF. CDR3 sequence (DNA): TGCAGTGCTTCAGGGTCTGGGGCCAACGTCCTGACTTTC.

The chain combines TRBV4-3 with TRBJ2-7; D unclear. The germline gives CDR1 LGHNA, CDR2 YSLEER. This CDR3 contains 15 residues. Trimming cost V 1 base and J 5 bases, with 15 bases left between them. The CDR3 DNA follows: TGCGCCAGCAGCCAAGTGTGGTCCCGCCTGGACGAGCAGTACTTC. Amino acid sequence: CASSQVWSRLDEQYF.

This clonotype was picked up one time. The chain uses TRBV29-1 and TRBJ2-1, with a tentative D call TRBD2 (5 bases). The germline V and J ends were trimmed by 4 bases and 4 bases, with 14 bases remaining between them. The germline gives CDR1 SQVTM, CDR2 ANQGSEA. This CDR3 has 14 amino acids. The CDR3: CSVVRRITYNEQFF. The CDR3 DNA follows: TGCAGCGTTGTCCGGAGGATTACATACAATGAGCAGTTCTTC.

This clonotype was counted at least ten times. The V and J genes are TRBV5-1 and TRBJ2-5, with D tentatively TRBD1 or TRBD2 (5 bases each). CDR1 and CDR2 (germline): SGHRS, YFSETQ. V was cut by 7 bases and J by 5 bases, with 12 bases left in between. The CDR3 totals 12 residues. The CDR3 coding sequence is TGCGCCAGCTCCGGGACCACGGAGACCCAGTACTTC. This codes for CASSGTTETQYF. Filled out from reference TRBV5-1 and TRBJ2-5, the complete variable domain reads KAGVTQTPRYLIKTRGQQVTLSCSPISGHRSVSWYQQTPGQGLQFLFEYFSETQRNKGNFPGRFSGRQFSNSRSEMNVSTLELGDSALYLCASSGTTETQYFGPGTRLLVL.

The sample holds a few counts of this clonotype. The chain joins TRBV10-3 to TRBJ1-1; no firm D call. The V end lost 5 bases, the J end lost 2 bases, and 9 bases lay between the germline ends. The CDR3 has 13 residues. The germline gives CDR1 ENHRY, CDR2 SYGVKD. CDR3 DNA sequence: TGTGCCATCAGTCTTGGCGGCAACACTGAAGCTTTCTTT. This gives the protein CAISLGGNTEAFF.

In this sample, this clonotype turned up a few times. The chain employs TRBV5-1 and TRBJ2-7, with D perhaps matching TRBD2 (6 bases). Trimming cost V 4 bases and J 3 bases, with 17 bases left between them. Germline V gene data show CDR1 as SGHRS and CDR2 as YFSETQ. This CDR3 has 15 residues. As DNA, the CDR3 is TGCGCCAGCAGCCCCGGGACTGGGGCTCTCTACGAGCAGTACTTC. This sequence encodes CASSPGTGALYEQYF.

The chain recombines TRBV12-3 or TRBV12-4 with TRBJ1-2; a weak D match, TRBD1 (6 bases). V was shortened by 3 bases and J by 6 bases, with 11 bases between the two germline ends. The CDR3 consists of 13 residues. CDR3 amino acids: CASSFVQGNGYTF. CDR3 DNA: TGTGCCAGCAGTTTTGTACAGGGAAATGGCTACACCTTC.

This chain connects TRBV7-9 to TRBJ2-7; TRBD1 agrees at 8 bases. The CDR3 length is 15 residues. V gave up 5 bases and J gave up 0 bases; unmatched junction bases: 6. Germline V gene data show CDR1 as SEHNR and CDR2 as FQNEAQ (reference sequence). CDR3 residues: CASSNRDRPSYEQYF. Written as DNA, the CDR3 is TGTGCCAGCAGCAACCGGGACAGGCCCTCCTACGAGCAGTACTTC.

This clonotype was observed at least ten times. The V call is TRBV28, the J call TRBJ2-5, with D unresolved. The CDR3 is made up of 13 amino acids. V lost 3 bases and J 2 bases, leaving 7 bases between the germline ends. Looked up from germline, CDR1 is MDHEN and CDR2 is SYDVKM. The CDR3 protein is CASSFGLQETQYF. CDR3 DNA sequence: TGTGCCAGCAGTTTCGGCCTACAAGAGACCCAGTACTTC.

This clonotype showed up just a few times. The CDR3 region has the DNA TGTGCCAGCAGCTTATTTGGAGGGGGTTCGGGCTACACCTTC. Amino acids: CASSLFGGGSGYTF. This chain uses TRBV11-2 with TRBJ1-2; weak D call: TRBD1 (6 bases). V was trimmed by 2 bases and J by 8 bases, leaving 15 bases between them. CDR3 length: 14 residues. Germline V gives CDR1 SGHAT, CDR2 FQNNGV.

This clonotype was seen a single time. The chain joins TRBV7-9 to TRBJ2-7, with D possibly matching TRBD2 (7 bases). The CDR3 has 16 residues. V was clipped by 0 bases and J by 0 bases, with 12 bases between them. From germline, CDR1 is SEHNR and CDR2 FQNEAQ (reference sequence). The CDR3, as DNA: TGTGCCAGCAGCTTAGCGGGGAGGGGGAGCTCCTACGAGCAGTACTTC. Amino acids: CASSLAGRGSSYEQYF.

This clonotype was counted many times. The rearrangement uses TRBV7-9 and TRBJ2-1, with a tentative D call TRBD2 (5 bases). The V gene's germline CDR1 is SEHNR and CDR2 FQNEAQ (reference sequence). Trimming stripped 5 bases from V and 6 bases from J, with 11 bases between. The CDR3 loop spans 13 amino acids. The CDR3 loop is CASSGGWVNEQFF. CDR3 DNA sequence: TGTGCCAGCAGCGGAGGATGGGTCAATGAGCAGTTCTTC.

CDR3 region: CASSQDTVGETQYF. For the CDR3, the DNA is TGTGCCAGCAGCCAAGACACCGTAGGGGAGACCCAGTACTTC. The gene calls are TRBV4-2 and TRBJ2-5; D is unresolved. Germline loops: CDR1 LGHNA, CDR2 YNFKEQ. The CDR3 length is 14 residues. Trimming cost V 0 bases and J 5 bases, with 10 bases left between them.

CDR3 nucleotide sequence: TGTGCCAGCAGTCACCCGACTCTTAATGAGCAGTTCTTC. It translates to CASSHPTLNEQFF. This chain connects TRBV28 to TRBJ2-1, with unresolved D. The CDR3 runs 13 residues. Germline values: CDR1 MDHEN, CDR2 SYDVKM. The V end lost 5 bases, the J end lost 7 bases, and 12 bases lay between the germline ends.

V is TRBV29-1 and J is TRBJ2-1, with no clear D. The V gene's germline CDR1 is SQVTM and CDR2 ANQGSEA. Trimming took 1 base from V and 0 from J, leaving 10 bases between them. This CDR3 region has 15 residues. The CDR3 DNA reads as TGCAGCGTTGAAGCTCCCGGAAGCTCCTACAATGAGCAGTTCTTC. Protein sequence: CSVEAPGSSYNEQFF.

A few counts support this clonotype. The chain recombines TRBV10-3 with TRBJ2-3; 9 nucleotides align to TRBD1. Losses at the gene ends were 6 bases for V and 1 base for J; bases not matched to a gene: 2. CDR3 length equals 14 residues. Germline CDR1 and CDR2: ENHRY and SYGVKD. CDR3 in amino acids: CAISRDRGTDTQYF. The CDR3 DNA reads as TGTGCCATCAGCCGGGACAGGGGCACAGATACGCAGTATTTT.

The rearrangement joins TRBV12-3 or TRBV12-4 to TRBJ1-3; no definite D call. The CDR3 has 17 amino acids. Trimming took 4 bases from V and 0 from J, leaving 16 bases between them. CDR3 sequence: CASSYPLRSLSGNTIYF. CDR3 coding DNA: TGTGCCAGCAGTTACCCCCTACGCAGCCTCTCTGGAAACACCATATATTTT.

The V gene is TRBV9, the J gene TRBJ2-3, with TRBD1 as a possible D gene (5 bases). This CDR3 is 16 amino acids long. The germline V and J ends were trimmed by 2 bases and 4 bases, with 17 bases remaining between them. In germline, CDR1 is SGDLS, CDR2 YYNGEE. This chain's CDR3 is CASSVSPRSGSDTQYF. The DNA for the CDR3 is TGTGCCAGCAGCGTGAGTCCCCGGTCAGGGTCAGATACGCAGTATTTT.

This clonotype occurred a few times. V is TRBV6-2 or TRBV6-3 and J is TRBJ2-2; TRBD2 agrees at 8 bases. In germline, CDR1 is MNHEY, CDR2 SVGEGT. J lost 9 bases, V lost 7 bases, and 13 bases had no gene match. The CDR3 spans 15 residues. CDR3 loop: CASTPGLVRLRELFF. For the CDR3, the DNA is TGTGCCAGCACCCCGGGACTAGTGCGGTTGCGGGAGCTGTTTTTT.

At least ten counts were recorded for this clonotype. The CDR3 sequence: CATSRDHGGRVTDTQYF. CDR3 nucleotide sequence: TGTGCCACCAGCAGAGATCACGGCGGGAGGGTCACAGATACGCAGTATTTT. The chain links TRBV15 to TRBJ2-3, with 9 bases fitting TRBD2. V shed 0 bases and J 2 bases; nucleotides not matched to a gene: 6. Germline CDR1 and CDR2: LNHNV and YYDKDF (reference sequence). This CDR3 region has 17 residues.

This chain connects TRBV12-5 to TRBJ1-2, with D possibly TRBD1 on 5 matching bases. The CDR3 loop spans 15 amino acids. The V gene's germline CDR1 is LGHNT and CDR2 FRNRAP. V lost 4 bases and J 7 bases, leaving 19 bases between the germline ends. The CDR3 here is CASGSSDMTAAGYTF. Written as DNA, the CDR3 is TGTGCTAGTGGTTCGTCGGACATGACGGCTGCTGGCTACACCTTC.

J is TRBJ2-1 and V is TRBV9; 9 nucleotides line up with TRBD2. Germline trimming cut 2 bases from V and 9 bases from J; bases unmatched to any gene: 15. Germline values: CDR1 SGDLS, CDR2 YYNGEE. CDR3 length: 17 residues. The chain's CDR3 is CASSVTSGPLSGGEQFF. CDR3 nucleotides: TGTGCCAGCAGCGTGACTAGCGGTCCCCTCAGTGGAGGTGAGCAGTTCTTC. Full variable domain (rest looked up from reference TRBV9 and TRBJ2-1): DSGVTQTPKHLITATGQRVTLRCSPRSGDLSVYWYQQSLDQGLQFLIQYYNGEERAKGNILERFSAQQFPDLHSELNLSSLELGDSALYFCASSVTSGPLSGGEQFFGPGTRLTVL.

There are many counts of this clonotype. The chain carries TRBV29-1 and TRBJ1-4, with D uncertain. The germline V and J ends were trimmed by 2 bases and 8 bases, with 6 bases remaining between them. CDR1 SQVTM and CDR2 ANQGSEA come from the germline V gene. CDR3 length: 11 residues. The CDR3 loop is CSVEQDEKLFF. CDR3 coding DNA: TGCAGCGTTGAACAGGACGAAAAACTGTTTTTT.

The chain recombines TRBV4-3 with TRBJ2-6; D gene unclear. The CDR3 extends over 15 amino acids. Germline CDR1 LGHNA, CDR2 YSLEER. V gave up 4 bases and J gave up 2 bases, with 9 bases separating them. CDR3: CASSPMFPGANVLTF. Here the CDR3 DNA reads TGCGCCAGCAGCCCAATGTTCCCTGGGGCCAACGTCCTGACTTTC.